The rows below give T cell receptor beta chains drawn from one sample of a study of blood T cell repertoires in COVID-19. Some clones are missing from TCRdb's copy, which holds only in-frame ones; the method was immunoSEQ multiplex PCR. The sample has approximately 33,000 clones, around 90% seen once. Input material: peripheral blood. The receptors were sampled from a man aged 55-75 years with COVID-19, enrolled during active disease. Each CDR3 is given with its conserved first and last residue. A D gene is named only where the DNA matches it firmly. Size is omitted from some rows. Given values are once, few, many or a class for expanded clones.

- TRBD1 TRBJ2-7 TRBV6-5 CASRPGQGGEQYF TGTGCCAGCAGGCCAGGACAGGGAGGCGAGCAGTACTTC
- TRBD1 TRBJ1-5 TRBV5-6 CASSSLDRVDQPQHF TGTGCCAGCAGCTCTTTAGACAGGGTAGATCAGCCCCAGCATTTT
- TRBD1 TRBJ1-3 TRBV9 CASSPGQISGNTIYF TGTGCCAGCAGCCCGGGACAGATCTCTGGAAACACCATATATTTT
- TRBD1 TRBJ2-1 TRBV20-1 CSAAWTGFLF TGCAGTGCCGCATGGACAGGGTTTCTCTTC
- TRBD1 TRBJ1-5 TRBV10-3 CAISESGTGGSQPQHF TGTGCCATCAGTGAGTCTGGGACAGGGGGTAGTCAGCCCCAGCATTTT
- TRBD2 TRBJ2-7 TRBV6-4 CALGGTSGNGYEQYF TGTGCCTTGGGGGGGACTAGCGGGAATGGATACGAGCAGTACTTC
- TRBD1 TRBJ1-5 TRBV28 CASSFGRQGAPQHF TGTGCCAGCAGTTTCGGTCGACAGGGTGCACCCCAGCATTTT
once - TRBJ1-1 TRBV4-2 CASSQGAPSNTEAFF TGTGCCAGCAGCCAGGGGGCCCCATCGAACACTGAAGCTTTCTTT
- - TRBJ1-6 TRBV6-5 CASSYAERNSPLHF TGTGCCAGCAGTTATGCTGAGAGAAATTCACCCCTCCACTTT
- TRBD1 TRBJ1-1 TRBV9 CASSESGTGNTEAFF TGTGCCAGCAGCGAATCCGGGACAGGGAACACTGAAGCTTTCTTT
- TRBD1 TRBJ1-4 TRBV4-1 CASSQVDREGDEKLFF TGCGCCAGCAGCCAAGTGGACAGGGAGGGGGATGAAAAACTGTTTTTT
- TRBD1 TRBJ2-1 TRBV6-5 CASSSHRGPYNEQFF TGTGCCAGCAGCTCCCACAGGGGCCCATACAATGAGCAGTTCTTC
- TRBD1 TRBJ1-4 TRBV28 CASSSPGTGGYEKLFF TGTGCCAGCAGTTCCCCGGGGACAGGGGGCTATGAAAAACTGTTTTTT
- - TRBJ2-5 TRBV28 CASGLGGARETQYF TGTGCCAGCGGCCTCGGAGGGGCGCGAGAGACCCAGTACTTC
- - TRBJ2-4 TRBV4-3 CASSQELRTGQGGSRVCIQYF TGCGCCAGCAGCCAAGAGCTAAGAACGGGGCAGGGAGGATCCCGGGTTTGCATTCAGTACTTC
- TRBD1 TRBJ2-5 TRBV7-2 CASSSGQGQETQYF TGTGCCAGCAGCTCCGGACAGGGTCAAGAGACCCAGTACTTC
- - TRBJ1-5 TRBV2 CVSSDLQENNQPQHF TGTGTCAGCAGTGATCTACAGGAGAACAATCAGCCCCAGCATTTT
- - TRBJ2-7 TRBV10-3 CAISDAGGYEQYF TGTGCCATCAGTGATGCCGGGGGCTACGAGCAGTACTTC
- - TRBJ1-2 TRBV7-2 CASSSRVYGYTF TGTGCCAGCAGCTCTCGGGTCTATGGCTACACCTTC
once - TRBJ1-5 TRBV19 CASSALMTEPQPQHF TGTGCCAGTAGTGCCCTAATGACAGAGCCCCAGCCCCAGCATTTT
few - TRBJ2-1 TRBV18 CASSLPGTNNEQFF TGTGCCAGCTCACTTCCCGGGACAAACAATGAGCAGTTCTTC
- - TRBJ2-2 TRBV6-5 CASSYRGATGELFF TGTGCCAGCAGTTACCGGGGGGCCACCGGGGAGCTGTTTTTT
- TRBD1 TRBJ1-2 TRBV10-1 CASSPNRGSGYTF TGCGCCAGCAGTCCTAACAGGGGAAGTGGCTACACCTTC
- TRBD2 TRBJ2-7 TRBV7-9 CASNRGRAYEQYF TGTGCCAGCAACCGGGGGAGGGCCTACGAGCAGTACTTC
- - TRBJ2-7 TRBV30 CAWRGLGGPYEQYF TGTGCCTGGAGGGGACTGGGAGGCCCCTACGAGCAGTACTTC
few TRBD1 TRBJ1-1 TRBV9 CASSVDGQGDTEAFF TGTGCCAGCAGCGTAGATGGACAGGGGGACACTGAAGCTTTCTTT
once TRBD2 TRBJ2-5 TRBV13 CASSLGRGGPQETQYF TGTGCCAGCAGCTTAGGCCGCGGGGGACCCCAAGAGACCCAGTACTTC
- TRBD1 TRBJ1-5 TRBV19 CASSIDHTWTGIGDGNQPQHF TGTGCCAGTAGTATAGATCATACCTGGACAGGGATTGGGGATGGCAATCAGCCCCAGCATTTT
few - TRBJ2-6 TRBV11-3 CASSLEYGVSGANVLTF TGTGCCAGCAGCTTAGAGTACGGAGTCTCTGGGGCCAACGTCCTGACTTTC
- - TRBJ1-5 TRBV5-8 CASSSRQEVQPQHF TGTGCCAGCAGCTCGCGACAGGAAGTTCAGCCCCAGCATTTT
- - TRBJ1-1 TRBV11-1 CASSLGPLNTEAFF TGTGCCAGCAGCTTGGGCCCCCTGAACACTGAAGCTTTCTTT
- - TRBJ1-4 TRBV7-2 CASSLTRGFEKLFF TGTGCCAGCAGCTTAACGAGGGGGTTTGAAAAACTGTTTTTT
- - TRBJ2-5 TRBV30 CAWSLLGTRGETQYF TGTGCCTGGAGTTTGTTAGGCACCCGGGGGGAGACCCAGTACTTC
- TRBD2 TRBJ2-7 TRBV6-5 CASRKPGLVGEQYF TGTGCCAGCAGAAAACCTGGACTAGTGGGGGAGCAGTACTTC
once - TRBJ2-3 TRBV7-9 CASSSPGGADTQYF TGTGCCAGCAGCTCTCCAGGCGGGGCAGATACGCAGTATTTT
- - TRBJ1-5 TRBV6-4 CASSDGLNQPQHF TGTGCCAGCAGTGACGGACTCAATCAGCCCCAGCATTTT
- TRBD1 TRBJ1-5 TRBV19 CASEGQGGRQPQHF TGTGCCAGCGAGGGACAGGGTGGGAGGCAGCCCCAGCATTTT
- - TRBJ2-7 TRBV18 CASSPPVGGGSYEQYF TGTGCCAGCTCACCACCGGTAGGAGGGGGCAGCTACGAGCAGTACTTC
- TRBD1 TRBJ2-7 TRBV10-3 CATWTGQSSYEQYF TGTGCCACCTGGACAGGCCAAAGCTCCTACGAGCAGTACTTC
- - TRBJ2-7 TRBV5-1 CASSANTGDTYEQYF TGCGCCAGCAGCGCCAACACAGGAGACACCTACGAGCAGTACTTC
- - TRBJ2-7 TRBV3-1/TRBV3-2 CASSPSLDRTYEQYF TGTGCCAGCAGCCCGAGTTTAGACAGGACCTACGAGCAGTACTTC
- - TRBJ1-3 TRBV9 CASSVGAGSGNTIYF TGTGCCAGCAGCGTAGGTGCAGGGTCTGGAAACACCATATATTTT